This section outlines one T cell receptor (beta chain) sequence together with its context. No antigen is known for it. Per-base quality was not reported, and no clone a single base away is much larger than it. Whole blood was collected in K2EDTA tubes by collaborating institutions according to the institutions' own protocols. For TCRbeta analysis, collaborator samples were shipped as frozen whole blood, as isolated PBMCs, or as DNA extracted from either sample type. This sample is part of a study of blood T cell repertoires in COVID-19 (TCRdb year 2020). With respect to the entire study: Samples from collaborators originated in the United States, Italy and Spain and spanned both the acute and convalescent phases of COVID-19. The material from the prospective study consisted of cDNA or gDNA derived from T cells, B-cell-depleted T cells, or PBMCs. Subjects who had been exposed to COVID-19, were actively infected with it, or had recovered from it provided the deeply sampled blood TCRbeta repertoires that made up the dataset. The repertoires were released in a freely available public database intended as a resource for research on the immune response to SARS-CoV-2. The samples were drawn from two sources: the first 160 participants of the ongoing ImmuneRACE study, and fewer than 1,500 subjects contributed by 6 global collaborators. The sample metadata nearly always contained a de-identified subject ID, COVID-19 status, age in years and sex. Where available, HLA class I and class II types were obtained from metadata supplied by the sample provider rather than from assay-based typing.

The immunoSEQ Assay, a bias-controlled multiplex PCR, was used to amplify TCRbeta CDR3 regions from genomic DNA. The paper's data handling went like this. The number of nucleated cells in each sample was estimated by amplification of reference gene primers within the assay. Sequence reads were collapsed and filtered to measure the absolute abundance of every unique TCRbeta CDR3 rearrangement. Productive Simpson clonality was computed per sample as the square root of Simpson's diversity index over productive rearrangements. Here the immuneACCESS table is served through TCRdb, limited to in-frame sequences with V and J called. Missing clones are a known gap in these copies; in checked studies unresolved V genes cover under half, and the rest lacks a known reason. Clone size and V and J calls were adopted from that table, with D and trimming inferred from the DNA. The sample table contains under 300,000 clones; only one count was recorded for 86% of them. Of the sample, about 3% is held by the ten largest clones.

Results and caveats for the whole study, not just this receptor: How much clinical and demographic metadata was included differed by source and by participant, and the metadata was provided uncurated.

The CDR3 goes from the cysteine to the phenylalanine over 16 residues. Left in the record is the CDR3 DNA by itself, 48 bases read in frame from the first base. V and J are truncated by 2 bases and 0 bases respectively, leaving an intervening sequence of 13 bases. As encoded in the germline V gene (reference sequence), CDR1 is GTSNPN while CDR2 is SVGIG. Material for sequencing was peripheral blood. In this chain, TRBV30 is recombined with TRBJ1-4; TRBD1 is possibly the D segment (6 matching bases). This sequence was found in a woman aged 25 to 39 with active or convalescent COVID-19. In nucleotide form, the sequence is TGTGCCTGGAGTCCTAGGGACACTGCAACTAATGAAAAACTGTTTTTT. Its translation is CAWSPRDTATNEKLFF.